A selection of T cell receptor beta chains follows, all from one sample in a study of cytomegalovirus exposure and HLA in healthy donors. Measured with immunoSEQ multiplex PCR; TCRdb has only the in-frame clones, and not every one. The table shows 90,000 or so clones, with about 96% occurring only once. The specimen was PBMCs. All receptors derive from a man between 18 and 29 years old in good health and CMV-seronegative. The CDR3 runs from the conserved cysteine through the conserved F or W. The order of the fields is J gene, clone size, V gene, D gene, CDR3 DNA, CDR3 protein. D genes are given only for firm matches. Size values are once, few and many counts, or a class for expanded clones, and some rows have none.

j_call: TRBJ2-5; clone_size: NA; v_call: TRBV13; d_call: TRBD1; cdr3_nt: TGTGCCAGCAGGGAAGGGGGACAGGGACCCCAAGAGACCCAGTACTTC; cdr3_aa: CASREGGQGPQETQYF
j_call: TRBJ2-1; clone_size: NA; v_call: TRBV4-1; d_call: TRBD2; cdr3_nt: TGCGCCAGCAGCCAAGATCGGCTAGCGGGATACAATGAGCAGTTCTTC; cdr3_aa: CASSQDRLAGYNEQFF
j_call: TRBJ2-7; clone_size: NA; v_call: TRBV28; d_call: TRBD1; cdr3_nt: TGTGCCAGCAGTTCTCGGACAGGGAGGTACGAGCAGTACTTC; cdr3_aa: CASSSRTGRYEQYF
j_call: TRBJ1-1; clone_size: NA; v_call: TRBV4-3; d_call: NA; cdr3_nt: TGCGCCAGCAGCCAAGATCCCGGACAGATGAACACTGAAGCTTTCTTT; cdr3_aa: CASSQDPGQMNTEAFF
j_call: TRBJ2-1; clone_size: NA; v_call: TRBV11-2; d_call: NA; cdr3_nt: TGTGCCAGCAGCCCACCCGGATTGACAGGCTACAATGAGCAGTTCTTC; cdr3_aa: CASSPPGLTGYNEQFF
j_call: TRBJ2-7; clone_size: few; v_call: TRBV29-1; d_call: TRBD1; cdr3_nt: TGCAGTGCGACAGGGTCGGCCCTGTACGAGCAGTACTTC; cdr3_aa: CSATGSALYEQYF
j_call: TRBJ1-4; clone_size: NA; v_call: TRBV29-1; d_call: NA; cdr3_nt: TGCAGCGTTGAAGCAGGGACCGGGGGTTCCTGGAAACTGTTTTTT; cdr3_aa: CSVEAGTGGSWKLFF
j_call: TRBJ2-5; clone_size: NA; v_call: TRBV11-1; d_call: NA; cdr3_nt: TGTGCCAGCAGCAGTAGCGGTCCCCCGGTAGAGACCCAGTACTTC; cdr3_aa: CASSSSGPPVETQYF
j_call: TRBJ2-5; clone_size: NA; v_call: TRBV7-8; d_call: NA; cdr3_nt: TGTGCCAGCAGCCGCGGGGAGAGGTGGGAGACCCAGTACTTC; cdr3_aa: CASSRGERWETQYF
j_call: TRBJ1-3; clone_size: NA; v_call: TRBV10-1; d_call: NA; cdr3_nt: TGCGCCAGCAGTGAAGGACACAACTCTGGAAACACCATATATTTT; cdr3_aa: CASSEGHNSGNTIYF
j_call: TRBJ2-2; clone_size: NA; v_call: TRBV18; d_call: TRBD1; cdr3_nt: TGTGCCAGCTCACCCGCGCCGGGACAGAAGAACACCGGGGAGCTGTTTTTT; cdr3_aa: CASSPAPGQKNTGELFF
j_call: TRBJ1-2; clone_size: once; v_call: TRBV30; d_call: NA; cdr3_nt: TGTGCCTGGAGTATTACAGACTATGGCTACACCTTC; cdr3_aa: CAWSITDYGYTF
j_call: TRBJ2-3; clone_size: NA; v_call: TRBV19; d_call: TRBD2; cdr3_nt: TGTGCCAGTACCGTGACTAGGAGCGGGAGGGCCTCTAGCACAGATACGCAGTATTTT; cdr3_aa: CASTVTRSGRASSTDTQYF
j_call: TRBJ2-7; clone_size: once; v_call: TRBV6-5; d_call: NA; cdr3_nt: TGTGCCAGCAGTTACTCGACTGTTCGCGAGCAGTACTTC; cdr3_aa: CASSYSTVREQYF
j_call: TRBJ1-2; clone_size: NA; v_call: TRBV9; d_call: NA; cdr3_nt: TGTGCCAGCAGCGTAGATGTAGACAATGGCTACACCTTC; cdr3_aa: CASSVDVDNGYTF
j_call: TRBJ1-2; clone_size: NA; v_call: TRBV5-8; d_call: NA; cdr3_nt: TGTGCCAGCAGCTTGGAATCGGGCGGGACGGACTATGGCTACACCTTC; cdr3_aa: CASSLESGGTDYGYTF
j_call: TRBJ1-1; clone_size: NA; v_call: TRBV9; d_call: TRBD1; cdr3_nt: TGTGCCAGCAGAGAAATGGGACAGGGGACGAACACTGAAGCTTTCTTT; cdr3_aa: CASREMGQGTNTEAFF
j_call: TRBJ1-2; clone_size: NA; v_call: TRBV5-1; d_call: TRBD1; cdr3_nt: TGCGCCAGCAGCAACCCCACAGGGGGGGGAGGCTACACCTTC; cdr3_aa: CASSNPTGGGGYTF
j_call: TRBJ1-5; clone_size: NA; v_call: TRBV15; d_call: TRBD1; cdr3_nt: TGTGCCACCAGCAGGACCCGACAGGGGAATCAGCCCCAGCATTTT; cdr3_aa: CATSRTRQGNQPQHF
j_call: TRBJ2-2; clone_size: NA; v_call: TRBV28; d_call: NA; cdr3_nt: TGTGCCAGCAGATTTCCTCCCCCTGGGGAGCTGTTTTTT; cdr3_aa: CASRFPPPGELFF
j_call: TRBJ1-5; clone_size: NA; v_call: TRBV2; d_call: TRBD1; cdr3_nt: TGTGCCAGCATGGGAGGGACAGGGAACGATCAGCCCCAGCATTTT; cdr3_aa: CASMGGTGNDQPQHF
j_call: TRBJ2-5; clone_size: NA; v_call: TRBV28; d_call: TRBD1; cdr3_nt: TGTGCCAGCAGTTCCCGGTTTCCGGGACAGGGGGCTGGGGAGACCCAGTACTTC; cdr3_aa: CASSSRFPGQGAGETQYF
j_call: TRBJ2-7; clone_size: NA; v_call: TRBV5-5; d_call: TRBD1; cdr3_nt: TGTGCCAGCAGCCCGCCGGACAGGGCCGCCTACGAGCAGTACTTC; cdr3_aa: CASSPPDRAAYEQYF
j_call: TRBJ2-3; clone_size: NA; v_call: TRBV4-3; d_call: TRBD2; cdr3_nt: TGCGCCAGCAGCCTCGTAGCGGGAGTTGCAGATACGCAGTATTTT; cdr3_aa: CASSLVAGVADTQYF
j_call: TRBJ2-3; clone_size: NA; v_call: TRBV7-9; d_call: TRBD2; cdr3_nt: TGTGCCAGCAGCTTACTGGCTAGCGGGAGAGAGACAGATACGCAGTATTTT; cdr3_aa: CASSLLASGRETDTQYF
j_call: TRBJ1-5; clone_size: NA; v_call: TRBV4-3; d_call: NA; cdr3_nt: TGCGCCAGCAGCCAAGATCGACAAACGAGCAATCAGCCCCAGCATTTT; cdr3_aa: CASSQDRQTSNQPQHF
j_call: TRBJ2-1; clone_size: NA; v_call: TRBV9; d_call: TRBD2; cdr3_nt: TGTGCCAGCAGCGTCAACAGGGTCACTAGCGGGAGGGATTCCGCTGGTTCCTACAATGAGCAGTTCTTC; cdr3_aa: CASSVNRVTSGRDSAGSYNEQFF
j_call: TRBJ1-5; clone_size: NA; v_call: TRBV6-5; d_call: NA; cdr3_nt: TGTGCCAGCAGACCCGACAGCTATAGCAATCAGCCCCAGCATTTT; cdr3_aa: CASRPDSYSNQPQHF
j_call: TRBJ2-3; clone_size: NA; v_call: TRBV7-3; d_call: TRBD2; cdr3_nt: TGTGCCAGCAGCTTCGGACTAGCGGGCTTCACAGATACGCAGTATTTT; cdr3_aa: CASSFGLAGFTDTQYF
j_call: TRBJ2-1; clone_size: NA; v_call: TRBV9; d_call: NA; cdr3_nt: TGTGCCAGCAGCCTTATAGGAGGAGGGGCCTACAATGAGCAGTTCTTC; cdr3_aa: CASSLIGGGAYNEQFF
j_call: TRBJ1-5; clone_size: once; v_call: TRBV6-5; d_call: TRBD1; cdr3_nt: TGTGCCAGCAGTTTTCCGGGACAGGGGGTCGGTCAGCCCCAGCATTTT; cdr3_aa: CASSFPGQGVGQPQHF
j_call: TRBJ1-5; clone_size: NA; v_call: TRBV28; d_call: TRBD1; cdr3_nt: TGTGCCAGCAGCCCGGCGACTACAGGGGGTCAGCCCCAGCATTTT; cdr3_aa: CASSPATTGGQPQHF
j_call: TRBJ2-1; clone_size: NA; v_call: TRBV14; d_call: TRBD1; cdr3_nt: TGTGCCAGCAGCCTATCGACGTGGACAGGGGGAGGTGAGCAGTTCTTC; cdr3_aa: CASSLSTWTGGGEQFF
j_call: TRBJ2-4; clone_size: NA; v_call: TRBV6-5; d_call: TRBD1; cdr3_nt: TGTGCCAGCAGCCGGGACAGTAAAAACATTCAGTACTTC; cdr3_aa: CASSRDSKNIQYF
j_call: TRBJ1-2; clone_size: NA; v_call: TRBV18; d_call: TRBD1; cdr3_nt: TGTGCCAGCCGGACAGGGGAGGACGGCTACACCTTC; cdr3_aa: CASRTGEDGYTF
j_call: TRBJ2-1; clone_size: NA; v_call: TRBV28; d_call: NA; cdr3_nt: TGTGCCAGCAGCCAACTCGGGGGGCCCCATAATGAGCAGTTCTTC; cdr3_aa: CASSQLGGPHNEQFF
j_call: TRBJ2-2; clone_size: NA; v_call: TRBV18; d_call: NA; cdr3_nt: TGTGCCAGCTCACCCTTCTCCGGGGAGCTGTTTTTT; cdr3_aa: CASSPFSGELFF
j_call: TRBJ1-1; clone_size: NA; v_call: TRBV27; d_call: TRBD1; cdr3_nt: TGTGCCAGCAGTTTTACTTCACCGGGACAGCTGAACACTGAAGCTTTCTTT; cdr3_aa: CASSFTSPGQLNTEAFF
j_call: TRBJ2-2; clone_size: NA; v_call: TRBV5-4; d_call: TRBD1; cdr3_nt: TGTGCCAGCAGCTTATACAGGGGAGCGAACACCGGGGAGCTGTTTTTT; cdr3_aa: CASSLYRGANTGELFF
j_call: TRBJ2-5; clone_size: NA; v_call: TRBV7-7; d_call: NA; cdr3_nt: TGTGCTAGCAGTCAGACAGTAATTCAAGAGACCCAGTACTTC; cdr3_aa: CASSQTVIQETQYF
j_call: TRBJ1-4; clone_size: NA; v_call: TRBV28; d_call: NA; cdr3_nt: TGTGCCAGCAGATCCAGTCTCCGTAATGAAAAACTGTTTTTT; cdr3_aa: CASRSSLRNEKLFF
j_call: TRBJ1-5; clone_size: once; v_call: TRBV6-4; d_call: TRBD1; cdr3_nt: TGTGCCAGCACCACCAGGGGGACAAATAGCAATCAGCCCCAGCATTTT; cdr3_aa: CASTTRGTNSNQPQHF
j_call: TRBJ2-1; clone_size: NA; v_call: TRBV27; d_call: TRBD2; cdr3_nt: TGTGCCAGCAGTTTATCCGCGGGAGGGCCTAATGAGCAGTTCTTC; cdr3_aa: CASSLSAGGPNEQFF
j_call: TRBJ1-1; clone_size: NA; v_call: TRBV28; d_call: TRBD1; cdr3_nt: TGTGCCAGCAGGGGACAGCTGAACACTGAAGCTTTCTTT; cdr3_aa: CASRGQLNTEAFF
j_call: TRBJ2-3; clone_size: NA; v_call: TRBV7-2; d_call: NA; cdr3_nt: TGTGCCAGCAGCTCAACAACCAGGGGCGCAGATACGCAGTATTTT; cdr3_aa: CASSSTTRGADTQYF
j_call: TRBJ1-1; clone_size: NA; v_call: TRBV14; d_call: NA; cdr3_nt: TGTGCCAGCAGCCAAGGAGACAGACGGAACACTGAAGCTTTCTTT; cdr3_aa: CASSQGDRRNTEAFF
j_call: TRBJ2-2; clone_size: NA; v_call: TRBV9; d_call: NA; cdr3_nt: TGTGCCAGCAGTAATTCCGGGGAGCTGTTTTTT; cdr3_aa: CASSNSGELFF
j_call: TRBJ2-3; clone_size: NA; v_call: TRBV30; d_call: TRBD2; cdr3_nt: TGTGCCTGGAGTGTAGGTCTAGCGGGAGGGACAGATACGCAGTATTTT; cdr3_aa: CAWSVGLAGGTDTQYF
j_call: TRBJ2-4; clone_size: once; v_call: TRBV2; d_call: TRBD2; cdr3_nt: TGTGCCAGCAGTGGGACTAGCAGAGTAGCCAAAAACATTCAGTACTTC; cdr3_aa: CASSGTSRVAKNIQYF
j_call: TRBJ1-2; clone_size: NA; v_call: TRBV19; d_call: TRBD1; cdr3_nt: TGTGCCAGTACCAGGGGGCAGGCAAGTAACTATGGCTACACCTTC; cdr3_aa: CASTRGQASNYGYTF
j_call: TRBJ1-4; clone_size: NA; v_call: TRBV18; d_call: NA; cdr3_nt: TGTGCCAGCTCACCAGGCGAGGCAACTAATGAAAAACTGTTTTTT; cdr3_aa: CASSPGEATNEKLFF